This entry lists 8 T cell receptor beta chains sequenced from one sample in a study of blood T cell repertoires in COVID-19. The protocol was immunoSEQ multiplex PCR, while the TCRdb copy is restricted to in-frame clones and leaves out a portion. The table lists around 260,000 clones, approximately 91% of them singletons. Sequenced sample: peripheral blood. The source of these receptors is a woman aged 30 to 39 with COVID-19, enrolled during active disease.

The V call is TRBV28, the J call TRBJ1-3, with D hard to call. The V end lost 3 bases, the J end lost 0 bases, and 9 bases lay between the germline ends. The CDR3 is 15 residues long. The germline V gene has CDR1 MDHEN and CDR2 SYDVKM. The CDR3 sequence: CASSFKRSSGNTIYF. The CDR3 DNA reads TGTGCCAGCAGTTTCAAGAGGAGCTCTGGAAACACCATATATTTT.

V gene TRBV12-5 combines with J gene TRBJ1-2; no clear D. CDR1 is LGHNT, CDR2 FRNRAP, per germline. The CDR3 sequence is 13 residues long. V lost 3 bases to trimming and J lost 0 bases, with 5 bases between them. The CDR3 DNA sequence: TGTGCTAGTGGTTTCGCGGCTAACTATGGCTACACCTTC. Protein product: CASGFAANYGYTF.

This chain connects TRBV19 to TRBJ1-2, with D maybe TRBD1 (6 bases). Germline lookup yields CDR1 LNHDA and CDR2 SQIVND (reference sequence). The V end lost 0 bases, the J end lost 6 bases, and 11 bases lay between the germline ends. The CDR3 extends over 14 amino acids. CDR3 sequence: CASSIDGTRNGYTF. The CDR3 coding sequence is TGTGCCAGTAGTATAGATGGGACAAGGAATGGCTACACCTTC.

The V gene is TRBV3-1 (or the pseudogene TRBV3-2), the J gene TRBJ1-2, with 7 bases fitting TRBD1. Trimming took 2 bases from V and 3 from J; bases not matched to a gene: 3. This CDR3 comprises 14 residues. CDR1 and CDR2 (germline): LGHDT, YNNKEL (reference sequence). The CDR3 protein is CASSQTQGYYGYTF. The CDR3 nucleotides read TGTGCCAGCAGCCAAACACAGGGGTACTATGGCTACACCTTC.

The rearrangement links TRBV27 to TRBJ1-3; no firm D call. Trimming cost V 1 base and J 4 bases, with 11 bases left between them. Germline CDR1 reads MNHEY; CDR2 reads SMNVEV (reference sequence). CDR3 length: 15 residues. CDR3: CASSLYPFGGNTIYF. The CDR3 coding sequence is TGTGCCAGCAGTTTATACCCCTTTGGCGGAAACACCATATATTTT.

This clone was seen many times. J is TRBJ2-3 and V is TRBV6-1; D is possibly TRBD2 (5 bases). V lost 1 base and J lost 2, with 13 bases in between. This CDR3 has 16 residues. Germline V lookup: CDR1 MNHNS, CDR2 SASEGT. In DNA, the CDR3 is TGTGCCAGCAGTGAAGACCCTCAGAGGGCCACAGATACGCAGTATTTT. It codes for CASSEDPQRATDTQYF.

This clone appeared a single time. The chain is built from TRBV25-1 and TRBJ1-4; D gene ambiguous. Germline V gene data show CDR1 as MGHDK and CDR2 as SYGVNS. V lost 4 bases to trimming and J lost 3 bases, with 6 bases between them. The length of the CDR3 is 13 residues. CDR3 loop: CASSAVANEKLFF. CDR3 bases: TGTGCCAGCAGTGCGGTGGCTAATGAAAAACTGTTTTTT.

The table lists this clone with a count of one. The chain links TRBV18 to TRBJ2-3; TRBD2 aligns across 14 bases. The trim removed 2 bases at V and 4 bases at J, leaving 8 bases unmatched. Per the germline V gene, CDR1 is KGHSH and CDR2 is LQKENI. The CDR3 is 18 residues long. The CDR3 DNA is TGTGCCAGCTCACCAACCCAGGGACTAGCGGGAGTCGCAGATACGCAGTATTTT. Protein product: CASSPTQGLAGVADTQYF.